A single T cell receptor beta chain is shown here with its context. Its specificity is unknown. The data originate from a study of T cell responses to AZD1222 COVID-19 vaccine. Whole-study findings and limits: Reports indicate that nearly half of spike-specific TCRs are directed at unmutated variant regions. The breadth and depth of Spike-specific TCRs increased once two AZD1222 doses had been given.

Using immunoSEQ multiplex PCR, the repertoire was profiled, and TCRdb retains in-frame clones only, with some absent. The sample has roughly 150,000 clones, 88% seen once. The germline CDR1 and CDR2 sequences are SNHLY and FYNNEI. The germline V and J ends were trimmed by 11 bases and 4 bases, with 12 bases remaining between them. The CDR3 sequence is 12 residues long. Sequenced here: peripheral blood, sampled on day 0 of AZD1222 vaccination. This clonotype was obtained from an adult in good health. The rearrangement links TRBV2 to TRBJ1-5, with D perhaps matching TRBD1 (6 bases). As DNA, the CDR3 is TGTGCCGAGGGGGGGCCGAATCAGCCCCAGCATTTT. Its protein product is CAEGGPNQPQHF.